The 5 T cell receptor beta chains presented below share a single source sample, sequenced in a study of cytotoxic CD8 clonotypes in ibrutinib-treated CLL. Generated by immunoSEQ multiplex PCR, the TCRdb table keeps only in-frame clones and is missing some. The sample records about 63,000 clones, approximately 71% being singletons. The material sequenced was PBMCs, taken after 12 months of ibrutinib treatment. Receptors were obtained from a human donor with chronic lymphocytic leukemia.

The rearrangement uses TRBV5-1 and TRBJ2-7, with D unresolved. Trimming stripped 1 base from V and 5 bases from J, with 10 bases between. The CDR3 has 13 amino acids. Germline V CDR1 and CDR2: SGHRS, YFSETQ. The DNA for the CDR3 is TGCGCCAGCAGCTTGACTGCCTGGGACGAGCAGTACTTC. Translating gives CASSLTAWDEQYF.

The rearrangement links TRBV9 to TRBJ2-7; D is undetermined. CDR3 size: 14 residues. CDR1 SGDLS and CDR2 YYNGEE come from the germline V gene. Deletions cut 1 base from V and 2 bases from J, with 10 bases between. CDR3 protein: CASSVSANPYEQYF. The DNA of the CDR3 is TGTGCCAGCAGCGTAAGCGCTAACCCCTACGAGCAGTACTTC.

The genes are TRBV6-5 and TRBJ2-3; D is uncertain. Germline assignment: CDR1 MNHEY and CDR2 SVGAGI. V lost 6 bases to trimming and J lost 1 base, with 11 bases between them. This CDR3 region has 14 residues. The CDR3 nucleotides read TGTGCCAGCAGGAGAGATACGGGCACAGATACGCAGTATTTT. Amino acids: CASRRDTGTDTQYF.

The chain has TRBV30 and TRBJ2-7, with 10 bases identical to TRBD2. V dropped 1 base and J dropped 3; count of bases not matched to a gene: 3. The CDR3 spans 14 residues. Germline-derived CDR1 and CDR2 are GTSNPN and SVGIG (reference sequence). The chain's CDR3 is CAWSASGSLYEQYF. The CDR3, as DNA: TGTGCCTGGAGTGCTAGCGGGAGTCTCTACGAGCAGTACTTC.

The rearrangement links TRBV19 to TRBJ1-1, with 7 bases that match TRBD1. Losses at the gene ends were 3 bases for V and 5 bases for J; bases not matched to a gene: 9. The V gene's germline CDR1 is LNHDA and CDR2 SQIVND (reference sequence). CDR3 size: 15 residues. CDR3 DNA sequence: TGTGCCAGTAGTATCCTGACAGGGTCGTGGACTGAAGCTTTCTTT. It specifies CASSILTGSWTEAFF.